This T cell receptor (beta chain) originates from a study of blood T cell repertoires in COVID-19. About the study: Samples of COVID-19 (acute and convalescent) were obtained from the United States, Italy and Spain.

Trimming took off 3 bases at V and 1 base at J, with 15 bases between the two ends. CDR3 length: 17 residues. The germline CDR1 and CDR2 sequences are MNHNS and SASEGT. Method: immunoSEQ multiplex PCR; TCRdb's copy keeps in-frame clones and lacks some. The table lists more than 300,000 clones, 90% to 95% of them singletons. V and J are TRBV6-1 and TRBJ2-2; the D gene is possibly TRBD2 (6 bases). This sequence was found in a young woman who had recovered from COVID-19. Sequencing was done on a sample of peripheral blood. The CDR3 coding sequence is TGTGCCAGCAGTGAGCAGGGACTGACCAAGAACACCGGGGAGCTGTTTTTT. It yields the protein CASSEQGLTKNTGELFF.